The rows below give T cell receptor beta chains drawn from one sample of a study of blood T cell repertoires in COVID-19. Here immunoSEQ multiplex PCR was the method, and the copy in TCRdb shows in-frame clones only, minus some. The table includes 150,000 to 200,000 clones, around 85% detected once. Sequenced input: peripheral blood. Every receptor here comes from a woman aged 55-69 years with COVID-19, enrolled during active disease. Each CDR3 is given with its conserved first and last residue. Fields, in order: V gene, D gene, clone size, J gene, CDR3 DNA, CDR3 protein. The D gene is left open where the match is weak. The size field is filled for only some rows; it gives once, few, many or a size class.

TRBV5-1	TRBD1	.	TRBJ2-7	TGCGCCAGCAGCTTCACAGGGGGCGCATACGAGCAGTACTTC	CASSFTGGAYEQYF
TRBV6-6	.	.	TRBJ1-3	TGTGCCAGCAGTTACTCCGGGGCTGGAAACACCATATATTTT	CASSYSGAGNTIYF
TRBV7-2	.	.	TRBJ2-1	TGTGCCAGCAGCTTAGCTTCCGACAAAAATGAGCAGTTCTTC	CASSLASDKNEQFF
TRBV27	.	.	TRBJ1-1	TGTGCCAGCAGTTTATGGGGGGAAGGTCGCACTGAAGCTTTCTTT	CASSLWGEGRTEAFF
TRBV7-9	TRBD1	.	TRBJ1-2	TGTGCCAGCAGCACGGACAGGGAACGTGAATGCACCTTC	CASSTDRERECTF
TRBV12-3/TRBV12-4	.	.	TRBJ2-7	TGTGCCAGCAGTTTTACGGGCTCCTACGAGCAGTACTTC	CASSFTGSYEQYF
TRBV6-6	.	.	TRBJ1-2	TGTGCCAGCAGTACCAAGGGGGATAGCTACACCTTC	CASSTKGDSYTF
TRBV7-2	TRBD2	once	TRBJ2-7	TGTGCCAGCACCCGGACTAGCGGAGGAAGCTCCTACGAGCAGTACTTC	CASTRTSGGSSYEQYF
TRBV5-1	.	.	TRBJ1-4	TGCGCCAGCACAGAGACAGGCGCTAATGAAAAACTGTTTTTT	CASTETGANEKLFF
TRBV19	TRBD1	few	TRBJ1-3	TGTGCCAGTAGTGCTACAGGGGGCGTCTTGGGAAACACCATATATTTT	CASSATGGVLGNTIYF
TRBV5-4	TRBD2	.	TRBJ2-3	TGTGCCAGCAGCTTGAGGGAGGGAAGCACAGATACGCAGTATTTT	CASSLREGSTDTQYF
TRBV3-1/TRBV3-2	.	.	TRBJ2-7	TGTGCCAGCAGCCAAGATCATGGCAGGGGTTACGAGCAGTACTTC	CASSQDHGRGYEQYF
TRBV6-2/TRBV6-3	.	.	TRBJ2-7	TGTGCCAGCAGTCGGTCTTGGTACGAGCAGTACTTC	CASSRSWYEQYF
TRBV4-3	TRBD1	.	TRBJ2-7	TGCGCCAGCAGCCTCGGACAGGGGGGCTACGAGCAGTACTTC	CASSLGQGGYEQYF
TRBV5-4	.	.	TRBJ1-3	TGTGCCAGCAGCTCCGGGTCGGCTGGAAACACCATATATTTT	CASSSGSAGNTIYF
TRBV30	TRBD1	.	TRBJ2-3	TGTGCCTGGAGGACCACAGGGGCAAAGGATACGCAGTATTTT	CAWRTTGAKDTQYF
TRBV20-1	.	.	TRBJ1-4	TGCAGTGCGCAGAATAATGAAAAACTGTTTTTT	CSAQNNEKLFF
TRBV11-2	TRBD2	once	TRBJ2-3	TGTGCCAGCAGCCTAGGGACTAGCGGGAGGTCAGATACGCAGTATTTT	CASSLGTSGRSDTQYF
TRBV6-5	TRBD1	.	TRBJ1-6	TGTGCCAGCATCATAAAAACAGGGGGATCACCCCTCCACTTT	CASIIKTGGSPLHF
TRBV4-3	TRBD2	.	TRBJ2-7	TGCGCCAGCAGCCAAGGTAGCGGGAGGACCTCCTACGAGCAGTACTTC	CASSQGSGRTSYEQYF
TRBV6-2/TRBV6-3	TRBD2	.	TRBJ2-7	TGTGCCAGCAGTAGAGGGACTAGCGGATCCTACGAGCAGTACTTC	CASSRGTSGSYEQYF
TRBV24-1	.	once	TRBJ2-6	TGTGCCACCAGTGACCCAGGGTTCGGGGCCAACGTCCTGACTTTC	CATSDPGFGANVLTF
TRBV18	TRBD2	.	TRBJ2-2	TGTGCCAGCTCGCCTAGCGGGAGGCTGAACACCGGGGAGCTGTTTTTT	CASSPSGRLNTGELFF
TRBV7-9	.	.	TRBJ2-3	TGTGCCAGCAGCTTAATTGCATTAGCGGCCCGTGGGGGCACAGATACGCAGTATTTT	CASSLIALAARGGTDTQYF
TRBV5-1	.	.	TRBJ1-1	TGCGCCAGCAGCTTGGATGCAGCAGGGGACACTGAAGCTTTCTTT	CASSLDAAGDTEAFF
TRBV4-3	.	.	TRBJ1-2	TGCGCCAGCAGCCAAGATGTTGAGGGCCCCCTTCCCACCTTC	CASSQDVEGPLPTF
TRBV18	TRBD1	.	TRBJ1-4	TGTGCCAGCTCGGAGACAGGGTCAGAAGAAAAACTGTTTTTT	CASSETGSEEKLFF
TRBV7-2	.	.	TRBJ1-5	TGTGCCAGCAGCCCGCCTGGGGGGTACAATCAGCCCCAGCATTTT	CASSPPGGYNQPQHF
TRBV5-6	TRBD2	.	TRBJ2-1	TGTGCCAGCAGCTTGGCCAACCTAGCGGGAGGGCGAGGCAATGAGCAGTTCTTC	CASSLANLAGGRGNEQFF
TRBV2	.	.	TRBJ2-1	TGTGCCAGCAGTGAAGGGAACAGAAGGCAGTTCTTC	CASSEGNRRQFF
TRBV19	TRBD1	.	TRBJ2-5	TGTGCCAGTAGCGGGACAGTCCAAGAGACCCAGTACTTC	CASSGTVQETQYF
TRBV9	TRBD1	.	TRBJ1-6	TGTGCCAGCAGCTCATCCGGGACAGTAAATTCACCCCTCCACTTT	CASSSSGTVNSPLHF
TRBV7-3	.	few	TRBJ2-7	TGTGCCAGCAGCTCCAACCCAGATCTAGCGTCCGAGCAGTACTTC	CASSSNPDLASEQYF
TRBV5-7	TRBD1	.	TRBJ1-1	TGTGCCAGCAGCTCGACAGGGACTGAAGCTTTCTTT	CASSSTGTEAFF
TRBV5-1	TRBD1	.	TRBJ2-6	TGCGCCAGCAGCTTGGCCGGACAGGGGGCCTCTGGGGCCAACGTCCTGACTTTC	CASSLAGQGASGANVLTF
TRBV9	TRBD1	once	TRBJ2-5	TGTGCCAGCAGCGCGGGGACAGGGCGGGAGACCCAGTACTTC	CASSAGTGRETQYF
TRBV18	.	.	TRBJ2-7	TGTGCCAGCTCACCACAAGGGGTTGGGCGGGAGCAGTACTTC	CASSPQGVGREQYF
TRBV7-3	TRBD1	.	TRBJ2-1	TGTGCCAGCAGTTCAGGGGGTTACAATGAGCAGTTCTTC	CASSSGGYNEQFF
TRBV6-5	.	.	TRBJ1-2	TGTGCCAGCAGCCGTACACGAAACTATGGCTACACCTTC	CASSRTRNYGYTF
TRBV7-6	TRBD2	.	TRBJ2-2	TGTGCCAGCAGCCTAACGACTAGCGGGAACACCGGGGAGCTGTTTTTT	CASSLTTSGNTGELFF
TRBV19	TRBD1	.	TRBJ1-2	TGTGCCAGTAGTCCTCGGACAGGGGGGATCTATGGCTACACCTTC	CASSPRTGGIYGYTF
TRBV9	.	.	TRBJ1-4	TGTGCCAGCAGCGTAGACTGGACTAATGAAAAACTGTTTTTT	CASSVDWTNEKLFF
TRBV6-6	TRBD2	once	TRBJ2-5	TGTGCCAGCGCGACTAGCGGCCAGCAAGAGACCCAGTACTTC	CASATSGQQETQYF
TRBV18	.	.	TRBJ1-2	TGTGCCAGCTCACCGGGAGTCCGATCGGGGGGCTACACCTTC	CASSPGVRSGGYTF
TRBV27	.	.	TRBJ2-7	TGTGCCAGCAGCCCTAGGGGGACCTACGAGCAGTACTTC	CASSPRGTYEQYF
TRBV6-6	.	.	TRBJ1-1	TGTGCCAGCAGTTACTTGAGGGGGGGCGGCGTATCTGAAGCTTTCTTT	CASSYLRGGGVSEAFF
TRBV9	TRBD1	.	TRBJ2-1	TGTGCCAGCAGCGGGACAGGATCATACAATGAGCAGTTCTTC	CASSGTGSYNEQFF
TRBV7-2	.	.	TRBJ1-1	TGTGCCAGCAGCACGTGGGCAGATGAAGCTTTCTTT	CASSTWADEAFF
TRBV5-1	TRBD2	.	TRBJ2-7	TGCGCCAGCAGCGGGCGGGAGGGGATTCTCTACGAGCAGTACTTC	CASSGREGILYEQYF
TRBV10-3	TRBD2	.	TRBJ2-1	TGTGCCATCAGTGAGTCGACTAGCGGGACTTACAATGAGCAGTTCTTC	CAISESTSGTYNEQFF
TRBV19	.	.	TRBJ2-1	TGTGCCAGTAGTACCATAGGCGGAGATTTTAGCGTGAATGAGCAGTTCTTC	CASSTIGGDFSVNEQFF
TRBV2	.	.	TRBJ2-7	TGTGCCAGCGCAGGAAACTACGAGCAGTACTTC	CASAGNYEQYF
TRBV19	TRBD2	.	TRBJ2-5	TGTGCCAGTAGTCCCGGCGTCCTAGCGGGGGCCCAAGAGACCCAGTACTTC	CASSPGVLAGAQETQYF
TRBV20-1	.	.	TRBJ2-7	TGCAGCCTAGTTTCCCACGAGCAGTACTTC	CSLVSHEQYF
TRBV7-3	TRBD1	.	TRBJ1-1	TGTGCCAGCAGCGCGGACAGGGCCGGCACTGAAGCTTTCTTT	CASSADRAGTEAFF
TRBV7-7	.	.	TRBJ2-5	TGTGCTAGCAGCCGACTAGGGGATTGGATAGAGACCCAGTACTTC	CASSRLGDWIETQYF
TRBV19	TRBD2	.	TRBJ2-2	TGTGCCAGTAGTGCACTAGCGGGAGGTCCGACCGGGGAGCTGTTTTTT	CASSALAGGPTGELFF
TRBV7-2	.	.	TRBJ2-1	TGTGCCAGCAGCTTACGATCCTTGGGGCCCTCTGAGCAGTTCTTC	CASSLRSLGPSEQFF
TRBV10-3	TRBD1	.	TRBJ1-1	TGTGCCATCAGGGGACATGCCGGGACAGGGGGTACTGAAGCTTTCTTT	CAIRGHAGTGGTEAFF